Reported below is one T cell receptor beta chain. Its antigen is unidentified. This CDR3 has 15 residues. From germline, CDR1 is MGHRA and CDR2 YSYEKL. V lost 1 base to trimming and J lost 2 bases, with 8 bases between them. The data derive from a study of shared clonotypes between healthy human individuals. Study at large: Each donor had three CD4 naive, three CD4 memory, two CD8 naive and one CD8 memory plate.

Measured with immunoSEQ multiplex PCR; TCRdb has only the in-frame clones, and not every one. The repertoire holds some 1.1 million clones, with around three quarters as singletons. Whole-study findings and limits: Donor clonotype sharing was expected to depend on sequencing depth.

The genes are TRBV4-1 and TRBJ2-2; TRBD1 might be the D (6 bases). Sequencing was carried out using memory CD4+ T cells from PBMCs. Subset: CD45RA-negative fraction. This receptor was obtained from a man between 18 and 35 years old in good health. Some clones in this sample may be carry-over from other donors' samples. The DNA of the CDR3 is TGCGCCAGCAGCCAAGGAGGGGGAAACACCGGGGAGCTGTTTTTT. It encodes CASSQGGGNTGELFF.